The clone carrying this T cell receptor (beta chain) has at least ten counts. The antigen is undetermined. One entry per CDR3 protein, called by TCRdb with MiXCR from the RT-PCR reads. Of about 570,000 distinct CDR3 sequences detected, about an eighth appear once; the ten largest clones hold roughly 10%. The source of the sample is a study of response to subunit inactivated influenza vaccine. General study points: Authors proposed each seasonal influenza vaccination draws in few new T cells.

The J segment lost 3 bases and the V segment lost 4 bases, leaving 8 bases of the junction unmatched. The germline V gene encodes CDR1 SGDLS and CDR2 YYNGEE. The CDR3 spans 15 residues. The source material was PBMCs from blood, sampled on the day of vaccination. This chain joins TRBV9 and TRBJ2-3; 7 nucleotides line up with TRBD2. The receptor was derived from a man in his fifties or sixties who received an inactivated influenza vaccine. CDR3 bases: TGTGCCAGCAGCCCCTACGCGGGAGAAACAGATACGCAGTATTTT. Amino acid sequence: CASSPYAGETDTQYF.